Listed below are T cell receptor beta chains from one sample, sequenced in a study of OX40 agonist ivuxolimab in advanced cancers. The assay was immunoSEQ multiplex PCR, and TCRdb's table has in-frame clones only and misses some. The sample carries 70,000 to 75,000 clones, approximately 86% recorded once. Sequencing was performed on CD4+ or CD8+ T cells sorted from blood, taken in a trial of the OX40 agonist ivuxolimab. These receptors were obtained from an adult with an advanced solid tumor such as melanoma, head and neck, liver or kidney cancer. Each CDR3 is given without its conserved first and last residue.

>TRBV18
ASSPSNRGSWVYGYT
>TRBV30
AWGQGTGNTIY
>TRBV7-9
ASSLSGQETQY
>TRBV6-5
ASSRFGTGELF
>TRBV28
ASSYSYEQY
>TRBV5-6
ASTSRTGELF
>TRBV6-1
ASSEGGFAEKLF
>TRBV9
ASSPSGSGTQETQY
>TRBV6-1
ASSERGRVAGHSYEQY
>TRBV5-1
ASSPLAGAGTGELF
>TRBV11-2
ASSLEATGVVYGYT
>TRBV5-6
ASSLAGSSYNEQF
>TRBV9
ASSGPARDEQF
>TRBV28
ASSGTSGSYNEQF
>TRBV19
ASSRRERFTGELF
>TRBV28
ASSYREGYT
>TRBV7-9
ASSLTGEQF
>TRBV29-1
SVEDGGNTIY
>TRBV19
ASSITGGHEQY
>TRBV29-1
SVDGLAPDNEQF
>TRBV7-9
ASSVIKGGYT
>TRBV7-2
ASRDEGPTYNEQF
>TRBV28
ASLQQGSDGYT
>TRBV18
ASSQGSNQPQH
>TRBV7-2
ASTPGGVGNQPQH
>TRBV4-2
ASSPPSGSRNEQF
>TRBV12-5
ASGFSGSYNEQF
>TRBV7-6
ASSSPTSENTGELF
>TRBV4-2
ASSKRPTGEGTEAF